This T cell receptor beta chain was sequenced for a study of blood T cell repertoires in COVID-19. Turning to the study itself: Material from acute and convalescent COVID-19 was sourced from the United States, Italy and Spain. The analysed material was cDNA or gDNA that came from T cells, B-cell-depleted T cells, or PBMCs.

Under the authors' procedure: Reference gene primers were amplified, and this amplification served to estimate nucleated cell counts. Method: immunoSEQ multiplex PCR; TCRdb's copy keeps in-frame clones and lacks some. V, J and clone size reflect that table, while D and trimming were determined from the DNA. The table has about 300,000 clones, approximately 88% seen once. In Seattle, patients joined the study during active infection and were tracked longitudinally. The CDR3 loop spans 15 amino acids. V lost 0 bases and J 3 bases, leaving 12 bases between the germline ends. Germline V CDR1 and CDR2: MNHEY, SVGAGI.

Sequenced material: peripheral blood. J is TRBJ2-7 and V is TRBV6-5, with D perhaps matching TRBD1 (5 bases). The clonotype originates from a human donor with COVID-19, enrolled during active disease. The donor label of this sample is uncertain. The CDR3 nucleotides are TGTGCCAGCAGTTACTCACCTGACAGAGACTACGAGCAGTACTTC. The encoded protein is CASSYSPDRDYEQYF.